Below, one TCR beta chain is given with its context. Its antigen remains unknown. The V gene's germline CDR1 is DFQATT and CDR2 SNEGSKA (reference sequence). V lost 7 bases and J 8 bases, leaving 17 bases between the germline ends. This CDR3 comprises 12 residues. Each sample used at least 6 million PBMCs. With each sample, at least 5.5 micrograms of total RNA were extracted. Sample-barcoded 5' priming and a J-beta primer mix drove a second PCR of 7 to 11 cycles. TCRdb re-analysed the 5' RACE reads in MiXCR, keeping a single row per CDR3 protein. Of 650,000 to 1,000,000 distinct CDR3 sequences in the sample, 35% to 40% are singletons; the top ten hold 10% to 15%. The data were obtained in a study of blood T cells in healthy people across ages. General study results and limits: Roughly linear age-related decline in beta diversity appeared, significant by age approximately 40.

The sequence came from a man aged 18 to 30 in good health. The V call is TRBV20-1, the J call TRBJ1-1, with D uncertain. Sample: blood. CDR3: CSGIGEEAEAFF. The CDR3 DNA reads TGCAGTGGTATCGGGGAAGAGGCAGAAGCTTTCTTT.